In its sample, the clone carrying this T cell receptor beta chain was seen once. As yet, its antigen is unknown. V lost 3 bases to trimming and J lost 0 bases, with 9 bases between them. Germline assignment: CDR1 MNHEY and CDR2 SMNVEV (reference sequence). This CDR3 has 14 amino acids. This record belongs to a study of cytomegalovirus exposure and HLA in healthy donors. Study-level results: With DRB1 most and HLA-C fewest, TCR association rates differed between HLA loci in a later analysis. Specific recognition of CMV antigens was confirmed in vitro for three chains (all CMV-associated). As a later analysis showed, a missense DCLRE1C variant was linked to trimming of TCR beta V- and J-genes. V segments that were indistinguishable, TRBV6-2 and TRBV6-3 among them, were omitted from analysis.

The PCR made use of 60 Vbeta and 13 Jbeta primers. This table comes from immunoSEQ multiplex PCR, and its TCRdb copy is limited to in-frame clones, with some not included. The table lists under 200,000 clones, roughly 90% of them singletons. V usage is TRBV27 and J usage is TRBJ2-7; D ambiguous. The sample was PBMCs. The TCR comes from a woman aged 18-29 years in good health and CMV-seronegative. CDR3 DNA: TGTGCCAGCAGTTTCCTCCCAGACTCCTACGAGCAGTACTTC. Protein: CASSFLPDSYEQYF.